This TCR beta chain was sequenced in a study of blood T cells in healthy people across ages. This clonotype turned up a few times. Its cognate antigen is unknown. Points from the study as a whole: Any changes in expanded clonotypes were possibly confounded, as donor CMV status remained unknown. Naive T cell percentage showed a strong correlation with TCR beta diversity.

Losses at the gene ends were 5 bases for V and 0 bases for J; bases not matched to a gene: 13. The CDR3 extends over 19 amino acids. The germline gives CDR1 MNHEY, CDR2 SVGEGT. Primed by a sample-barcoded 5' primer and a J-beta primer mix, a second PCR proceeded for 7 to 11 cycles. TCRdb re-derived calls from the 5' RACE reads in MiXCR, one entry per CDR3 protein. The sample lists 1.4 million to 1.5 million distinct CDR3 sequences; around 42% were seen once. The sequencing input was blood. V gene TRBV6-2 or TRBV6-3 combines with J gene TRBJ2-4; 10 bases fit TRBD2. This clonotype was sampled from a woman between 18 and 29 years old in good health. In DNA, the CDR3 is TGTGCCAGCAGTCACACTAGCGGGATCTTTGATCTAGCCAAAAACATTCAGTACTTC. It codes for CASSHTSGIFDLAKNIQYF.